The sequence of this T cell receptor (beta chain) was determined in a study of blood T cell repertoires in COVID-19. Germline trimming cut 5 bases from V and 10 bases from J; bases unmatched to any gene: 13. The CDR3 consists of 16 residues. The germline V gene encodes CDR1 SGHNT and CDR2 YYREEE (reference sequence). Sequencing used immunoSEQ multiplex PCR; TCRdb keeps in-frame clones, though not all of them. Of around 110,000 clones detected, approximately 88% appear once; the ten largest clones hold roughly 4.3%. This receptor was taken from a human donor in a cohort sampled during active COVID-19. The sequenced sample was peripheral blood. V and J are TRBV5-4 and TRBJ1-6; 9 nucleotides agree with TRBD1. Written as DNA, the CDR3 is TGTGCCAGCAGAATTACTCCGGGACAGGGAGACTCACCCCTCCACTTT. This codes for CASRITPGQGDSPLHF. Combining the CDR3 with reference TRBV5-4 and TRBJ1-6 gives the whole variable domain ETGVTQSPTHLIKTRGQQVTLRCSSQSGHNTVSWYQQALGQGPQFIFQYYREEENGRGNFPPRFSGLQFPNYSSELNVNALELDDSALYLCASRITPGQGDSPLHFGNGTRLTVT.